One and the same sample provided the 4 T cell receptor beta chains below, sequenced in a study of CD8 T cells in Susac syndrome. Random hexamers were used to reverse transcribe an amount of roughly 0.5 to 1 ug RNA. TCRdb redid the calling of the immunoSEQ multiplex PCR reads with MiXCR, one entry per CDR3 protein. The table records some 200,000 distinct CDR3 sequences, roughly 95% of them present only once. The sample taken for sequencing was CD4+ T cells from PBMCs. These receptors all stem from a human donor in good health.

The V and J genes are TRBV29-1 and TRBJ2-1; 10 bases fit TRBD2. V trimming: 6 bases; J trimming: 5 bases; junction bases outside the gene matches: 10. The CDR3 totals 15 residues. Germline V gene data show CDR1 as SQVTM and CDR2 as ANQGSEA. The CDR3 loop reads CSVPALAGSHNEQFF. The CDR3 coding sequence is TGCAGCGTCCCCGCACTAGCGGGAAGCCACAATGAGCAGTTCTTC.

V and J are TRBV5-6 and TRBJ2-4; the D is unclear. CDR3 length: 14 residues. The ends were cut back, 0 bases at V and 4 bases at J, with 8 bases in the middle. Germline assignment: CDR1 SGHDT and CDR2 YYEEEE. The DNA of the CDR3 is TGTGCCAGCAGCTTGGCGGCTGGGAAAAACATTCAGTACTTC. This encodes CASSLAAGKNIQYF.

This clonotype was seen just once. The rearrangement uses TRBV3-1 and TRBJ2-7; D gene uncertain. CDR1 LGHDT and CDR2 YNNKEL come from the germline V gene (reference sequence). The CDR3 sequence is 12 residues long. The V end lost 1 base, the J end lost 7 bases, and 8 bases lay between the germline ends. CDR3 bases: TGTGCCAGCAGCCAAGTTCACGGGGAGCAGTACTTC. It translates to CASSQVHGEQYF.

V usage is TRBV4-3 and J usage is TRBJ1-1, with 8 bases lining up with TRBD1. The junction had 8 bases not matched to a gene; V was cut back by 1 base and J by 7 bases. The CDR3 loop spans 15 amino acids. CDR1 is LGHNA, CDR2 YSLEER, per germline. CDR3 sequence: CASSQGTTGANEAFF. The CDR3 region has the DNA TGCGCCAGCAGCCAAGGGACGACAGGGGCTAATGAAGCTTTCTTT.